This paragraph reports one TCR beta chain. This sample was taken from a study of blood T cell repertoires in COVID-19. About the study: Sites in the United States, Italy and Spain provided acute and convalescent COVID-19 samples. T cells, B-cell-depleted T cells, or PBMCs supplied cDNA or gDNA.

V lost 2 bases, J lost 2 bases, and 12 bases lay in between. The CDR3 contains 15 residues. Germline assignment: CDR1 GTSNPN and CDR2 SVGIG (reference sequence). As originally analysed: Estimated nucleated cell counts came from reference gene primer amplification. Measured with immunoSEQ multiplex PCR; TCRdb has only the in-frame clones, and not every one. D and trimming come from the DNA, and the V and J calls and clone size come from that table. The sample yields 120,000 to 150,000 clones, about 83% seen once. This TCR was recovered from a woman aged 45-65 years with active or convalescent COVID-19. The sample comprised peripheral blood. The chain is built from TRBV30 and TRBJ1-4; a weak D match, TRBD1 (5 bases). The CDR3 loop is CAWSPLGGTNEKLFF. DNA for the CDR3: TGTGCCTGGAGTCCCCTGGGGGGGACTAATGAAAAACTGTTTTTT.